The 30 T cell receptor beta chains listed next were all sequenced from one sample in a study of cytomegalovirus exposure and HLA in healthy donors. TCRdb's copy holds only in-frame clones and misses some; the assay was immunoSEQ multiplex PCR. This sample has under 350,000 clones; 65% to 90% occur once, and the top ten carry around 1%. Source material: PBMCs. All receptors derive from a woman younger than 35 in good health and CMV-seronegative.

The rearrangement uses TRBV30 and TRBJ1-5, with 11 bases fitting TRBD1. This CDR3 has 16 amino acids. With 0 bases clipped from V and 5 bases from J, the junction kept 6 bases outside the gene matches. Germline V gene data show CDR1 as GTSNPN and CDR2 as SVGIG (reference sequence). The CDR3 region is CAWSVWTGGPDQPQHF. The CDR3 DNA reads TGTGCCTGGAGTGTGTGGACAGGGGGCCCGGATCAGCCCCAGCATTTT.

This clone was seen a few times. V usage is TRBV6-4 and J usage is TRBJ2-1; TRBD2 agrees at 9 bases. CDR3 length equals 15 residues. Germline V gives CDR1 MRHNA, CDR2 SNTAGT. The V and J ends lost 2 bases and 6 bases, in that order; junction bases with no gene match: 5. The CDR3 protein is CASSDMAGGVNEQFF. The DNA for the CDR3 is TGTGCCAGCAGTGACATGGCGGGGGGGGTCAATGAGCAGTTCTTC.

The V call is TRBV7-2, the J call TRBJ1-1, with D uncertain. This CDR3 region has 16 residues. V was pared by 2 bases and J by 0 bases, with 13 bases between. Germline V gene sequence: CDR1 SGHTA, CDR2 FQGNSA. The CDR3 loop is CASSLSPHRMNTEAFF. The CDR3 bases are TGTGCCAGCAGCTTAAGTCCCCACAGAATGAACACTGAAGCTTTCTTT.

V usage is TRBV6-6 and J usage is TRBJ1-5; TRBD1 matches at 7 bases. Germline CDR1 reads MNHNY; CDR2 reads SVGAGI (reference sequence). The CDR3 loop spans 16 amino acids. V lost 0 bases to trimming and J lost 0 bases; unmatched junction nucleotides: 2. CDR3 region: CASSYSGTDSNQPQHF. The CDR3 coding sequence is TGTGCCAGCAGTTACTCGGGGACAGATAGCAATCAGCCCCAGCATTTT.

J is TRBJ1-5 and V is TRBV7-6; 8 bases are shared with TRBD1. V dropped 6 bases and J dropped 5; count of bases not matched to a gene: 3. The germline CDR1 and CDR2 sequences are SGHVS and FNYEAQ. The CDR3 has 13 amino acids. CDR3 nucleotide sequence: TGTGCCAGCAGTGGACAGGGAGATCAGCCCCAGCATTTT. Translation: CASSGQGDQPQHF.

The rearrangement joins TRBV6-1 to TRBJ2-7, with D possibly matching TRBD1 (6 bases). With 2 bases removed from V and 5 bases from J, the gap between germline ends came to 16 bases. The CDR3 runs to 15 residues. Germline assignment: CDR1 MNHNS and CDR2 SASEGT. The CDR3 region has the DNA TGTGCCAGCAGTGAACCAGGACAGAACGTCCACGAGCAGTACTTC. Translating gives CASSEPGQNVHEQYF.

Only a few counts were recorded for this clone. This sequence joins TRBV4-3 and TRBJ2-6; D remains unclear. V was shortened by 0 bases and J by 2 bases, with 8 bases between the two germline ends. Germline V gene sequence: CDR1 LGHNA, CDR2 YSLEER. This CDR3 contains 16 residues. The CDR3: CASSQDVSTGANVLTF. CDR3 bases: TGCGCCAGCAGCCAAGATGTGAGTACTGGGGCCAACGTCCTGACTTTC.

The chain has TRBV7-9 and TRBJ1-5; D may be TRBD1 (5 bases). This CDR3 spans 15 amino acids. The germline V and J ends were trimmed by 5 bases and 9 bases, with 20 bases remaining between them. CDR1 is SEHNR and CDR2 is FQNEAQ in the germline V gene (reference sequence). CDR3 sequence reads: CASSPSGAGSGPQHF. The DNA for the CDR3 is TGTGCCAGCAGCCCTAGCGGGGCAGGATCGGGGCCCCAGCATTTT.

The chain uses TRBV6-5 and TRBJ2-7; perhaps TRBD2 as D (5 bases). The germline CDR1 and CDR2 sequences are MNHEY and SVGAGI. V lost 1 base and J lost 3, with 10 bases in between. The CDR3 spans 14 residues. The DNA for the CDR3 is TGTGCCAGCAGTTACTGGGGAGACCTCTACGAGCAGTACTTC. It encodes CASSYWGDLYEQYF.

This chain uses TRBV30 with TRBJ1-3; D is undetermined. Between the trimmed V and J ends, which lost 0 bases and 3 bases, there was a span of 15 bases. In germline, CDR1 is GTSNPN, CDR2 SVGIG (reference sequence). The CDR3 contains 16 residues. The DNA of the CDR3 is TGTGCCTGGAGTGTACTAACGTCCGCTCTTGGAAACACCATATATTTT. It codes for CAWSVLTSALGNTIYF.

This chain connects TRBV9 to TRBJ1-3; weak D call: TRBD1 (5 bases). CDR3 size: 16 residues. V lost 0 bases and J 0 bases, leaving 10 bases between the germline ends. Per germline, CDR1 SGDLS and CDR2 YYNGEE. CDR3 protein: CASSVDGGLSGNTIYF. The CDR3, as DNA: TGTGCCAGCAGCGTAGATGGGGGACTCTCTGGAAACACCATATATTTT.

Of note for this clone: This CDR3 is also generated by other DNA sequences in the sample. The chain combines TRBV5-1 with TRBJ2-7, with 8 bases fitting TRBD2. This CDR3 contains 14 residues. Unmatched junction bases numbered 2, after V lost 0 bases and J lost 3 bases. CDR1 is SGHRS, CDR2 YFSETQ, per germline. The CDR3 region is CASSLATSGYEQYF. In DNA, the CDR3 is TGCGCCAGCAGCTTGGCCACTAGCGGCTACGAGCAGTACTTC.

The chain joins TRBV2 to TRBJ2-1; 11 bases are shared with TRBD2. Looked up from germline, CDR1 is SNHLY and CDR2 is FYNNEI. J gave up 6 bases and V 5 bases, and 6 bases lay outside the gene matches. The CDR3 is made up of 15 amino acids. CDR3 sequence (DNA): TGTGCCAGCAGTTCACTAGCGGGAGAAGTCAATGAGCAGTTCTTC. Amino acids: CASSSLAGEVNEQFF.

This rearrangement joins TRBV10-2 to TRBJ1-2, with 11 bases fitting TRBD1. CDR1 is WSHSY, CDR2 SAAADI, per germline. The CDR3 runs 14 residues. The trim removed 6 bases at V and 7 bases at J, leaving 7 bases unmatched. The CDR3 coding sequence is TGCGCCAGCAGAGCCGGACAGGGGGCGTTTGGCTACACCTTC. It translates to CASRAGQGAFGYTF.

This chain links TRBV19 with TRBJ2-7; D unresolved. V lost 2 bases, J lost 4 bases, and 15 bases lay in between. This CDR3 has 15 residues. Germline CDR1 reads LNHDA; CDR2 reads SQIVND (reference sequence). CDR3 in DNA: TGTGCCAGTAGTATATCCCTCTTCGACGGGTACGAGCAGTACTTC. It translates to CASSISLFDGYEQYF.

The V gene is TRBV28, the J gene TRBJ2-6; a possible D gene is TRBD1 (6 bases). V lost 2 bases and J lost 4, with 9 bases in between. The CDR3 has 15 amino acids. Germline CDR1 MDHEN, CDR2 SYDVKM. CDR3 sequence reads: CASSLQGTGANVLTF. CDR3 DNA sequence: TGTGCCAGCAGTTTACAGGGGACAGGGGCCAACGTCCTGACTTTC.

The gene calls are TRBV5-8 and TRBJ2-3; 7 bases line up with TRBD2. V lost 10 bases, J lost 10 bases, and 12 bases stayed unmatched. This CDR3 is built from 12 residues. Looked up from germline, CDR1 is SGHTS and CDR2 is YDEGEE. The CDR3 loop is CAVSWDYEAQYF. The CDR3 coding sequence is TGTGCCGTATCATGGGACTATGAGGCGCAGTATTTT.

A note on this clone: The junction does not match germline at one end; this may be a read error. The V and J genes are TRBV7-7 and TRBJ2-1, with 7 positions matching TRBD2. Germline CDR1 SSHAT, CDR2 FNYEAQ (reference sequence). The CDR3 has 14 residues. The CDR3 here is CASSLSGAYSEQFF. The DNA of the CDR3 is TGTGCTAGCAGCTTAAGCGGGGCATATAGTGAGCAGTTCTTC.

The chain employs TRBV11-3 and TRBJ1-1; no reliable D call. CDR3 length: 16 amino acids. Looked up from germline, CDR1 is SGHNT and CDR2 is YENEEA. V lost 2 bases and J 0 bases, leaving 13 bases between the germline ends. CDR3: CASSLSASFMNTEAFF. The CDR3 bases are TGTGCCAGCAGCTTAAGTGCGAGCTTCATGAACACTGAAGCTTTCTTT.

This clone was found a few times. This chain links TRBV6-5 with TRBJ1-2; D is uncertain. Per germline, CDR1 MNHEY and CDR2 SVGAGI. V was clipped by 4 bases and J by 2 bases, with 5 bases between them. The CDR3 runs 12 residues. For the CDR3, the DNA is TGTGCCAGCAGTTTCGGGAACTATGGCTACACCTTC. Translation gives CASSFGNYGYTF.

This sequence joins TRBV29-1 and TRBJ2-7; D perhaps matches TRBD1 (5 bases). This CDR3 comprises 13 residues. V dropped 6 bases and J dropped 0 bases, with 12 bases sitting between them. Germline V gives CDR1 SQVTM, CDR2 ANQGSEA. This chain's CDR3 is CSVRQTLSYEQYF. The CDR3 nucleotides read TGCAGCGTAAGACAGACACTCTCCTACGAGCAGTACTTC.

This chain links TRBV7-7 with TRBJ2-2; a weak D match, TRBD2 (5 bases). The V gene's germline CDR1 is SSHAT and CDR2 FNYEAQ (reference sequence). This CDR3 is 13 amino acids long. V lost 1 base to trimming and J lost 6 bases, with 6 bases between them. The CDR3 DNA reads as TGTGCCAGCAGCTTAGACGGGGCCGGGGAGCTGTTTTTT. It translates to CASSLDGAGELFF.

The V call is TRBV30, the J call TRBJ1-2, with TRBD1 identical over 9 bases. The CDR3 extends over 14 amino acids. The germline CDR1 and CDR2 sequences are GTSNPN and SVGIG (reference sequence). V dropped 4 bases and J dropped 5; count of bases not matched to a gene: 8. CDR3 coding DNA: TGTGCCTGGACCTTGGACAGGGGCTTTTATGGCTACACCTTC. Protein: CAWTLDRGFYGYTF.

V usage is TRBV4-1 and J usage is TRBJ2-3; TRBD2 aligns across 10 bases. The germline gives CDR1 MGHRA, CDR2 YSYEKL. V was pared by 2 bases and J by 11 bases, with 13 bases of the junction left unmatched. CDR3 length: 16 amino acids. CDR3 loop: CASSQKLAGLFWGQYF. In DNA, the CDR3 is TGCGCCAGCAGCCAAAAACTAGCGGGGTTGTTTTGGGGGCAGTATTTT.

This chain joins TRBV7-2 and TRBJ1-2; 11 nucleotides line up with TRBD1. The CDR3 has 15 residues. The germline V gene has CDR1 SGHTA and CDR2 FQGNSA. The J segment lost 3 bases and the V segment lost 6 bases, leaving 6 bases of the junction unmatched. CDR3 DNA: TGTGCCAGCAGTCCTAGGGACAGGGGGTACTATGGCTACACCTTC. It specifies CASSPRDRGYYGYTF. The variable domain in full, completed from reference TRBV7-2 and TRBJ1-2, reads GAGVSQSPSNKVTEKGKDVELRCDPISGHTALYWYRQSLGQGLEFLIYFQGNSAPDKSGLPSDRFSAERTGGSVSTLTIQRTQQEDSAVYLCASSPRDRGYYGYTFGSGTRLTVV.

The genes are TRBV5-1 and TRBJ2-5; D is possibly TRBD1 (5 bases). V was pared by 0 bases and J by 2 bases, with 5 bases between. CDR3 length: 13 amino acids. Germline V gene sequence: CDR1 SGHRS, CDR2 YFSETQ. CDR3 in DNA: TGCGCCAGCAGCTTGGGACAGCAAGAGACCCAGTACTTC. Protein product: CASSLGQQETQYF.

The chain links TRBV9 to TRBJ1-2; no clear D gene. Germline V lookup: CDR1 SGDLS, CDR2 YYNGEE. The CDR3 is 15 residues long. Trimming stripped 0 bases from V and 5 bases from J, with 14 bases between. The chain's CDR3 is CASSVGRSIGYGYTF. The CDR3 DNA follows: TGTGCCAGCAGCGTAGGGAGGTCGATTGGGTATGGCTACACCTTC.

The CDR3 sequence: CASSLGILFDSTSTDTQYF. Written as DNA, the CDR3 is TGTGCCAGCAGCTTGGGTATTCTTTTCGACTCAACTAGCACAGATACGCAGTATTTT. The chain combines TRBV5-6 with TRBJ2-3; D gene uncertain. V gave up 0 bases and J gave up 0 bases, with 20 bases separating them. CDR1 and CDR2 from the germline V gene are SGHDT and YYEEEE. This CDR3 comprises 19 residues.

This clone was observed a handful of times. The rearrangement uses TRBV30 and TRBJ1-2; 7 nucleotides line up with TRBD1. The CDR3 spans 14 residues. The ends lost 0 bases at V and 8 bases at J; junction bases unmatched: 9. CDR1 and CDR2 (germline): GTSNPN, SVGIG (reference sequence). The CDR3 is CAWSVQSGGNGYTF. In nucleotides, the CDR3 is TGTGCCTGGAGTGTACAGTCAGGGGGAAACGGCTACACCTTC.

The V and J genes are TRBV27 and TRBJ1-2; D unclear. Germline CDR1 is MNHEY and CDR2 is SMNVEV (reference sequence). The CDR3 has 14 amino acids. V shed 2 bases and J shed 2 bases, with 9 bases lying between them. The CDR3 nucleotides read TGTGCCAGCAGTTTACAACGGTTGAACTATGGCTACACCTTC. Protein: CASSLQRLNYGYTF.